These 29 T cell receptor beta chains came from one sample sequenced in a study of T cell responses to AZD1222 COVID-19 vaccine listed by TCRdb under 2021. To prepare the library, the immunoSEQ multiplex PCR assay was applied. TCRdb provides this immuneACCESS table in a form limited to in-frame rearrangements. Some clones are lacking; in checked studies, under half of them reflect an unresolved V gene, and why the rest are absent is not known. The sample table holds 120,000 or so clones, of which roughly 84% were seen once. The ten top clones hold about a quarter of the sample. Read against the paper, the sample's time point label means: about 28 days (+/-7) after the second vaccine dose. The sequenced sample was peripheral blood, obtained 28 days after the second AZD1222 dose. These receptors were collected from an adult who received the AZD1222 COVID-19 vaccine.

The rearrangement links TRBV28 to TRBJ1-3; possibly TRBD1 for D (5 bases). V dropped 5 bases and J dropped 3 bases, with 14 bases sitting between them. CDR1 and CDR2 from the germline V gene are MDHEN and SYDVKM. This CDR3 spans 15 amino acids. Here the CDR3 DNA reads TGTGCCAGCAGTCTCCCCGGGACGGGTGGAAACACCATATATTTT. Protein: CASSLPGTGGNTIYF.

The rearrangement uses TRBV3-1 (or the pseudogene TRBV3-2) and TRBJ1-2; the D gene is possibly TRBD1 (5 bases). Germline CDR1 is LGHDT and CDR2 is YNNKEL (reference sequence). Trimming cost V 5 bases and J 4 bases, with 8 bases left between them. The length of the CDR3 is 12 residues. CDR3 nucleotide sequence: TGTGCCAGCAGCACCGGGACCTATGGCTACACCTTC. Its protein is CASSTGTYGYTF.

The rearrangement joins TRBV19 to TRBJ1-2; D is perhaps TRBD1 (5 bases). Germline assignment: CDR1 LNHDA and CDR2 SQIVND (reference sequence). This CDR3 comprises 17 residues. V shed 5 bases and J shed 2 bases, with 21 bases lying between them. The CDR3 region is CASSPKTAVGNNYGYTF. The CDR3 nucleotides read TGTGCCAGTAGTCCAAAGACAGCGGTGGGGAACAACTATGGCTACACCTTC. Full variable domain (missing parts from reference TRBV19 and TRBJ1-2): DGGITQSPKYLFRKEGQNVTLSCEQNLNHDAMYWYRQDPGQGLRLIYYSQIVNDFQKGDIAEGYSVSREKKESFPLTVTSAQKNPTAFYLCASSPKTAVGNNYGYTFGSGTRLTVV.

The chain recombines TRBV5-1 with TRBJ1-5, with D possibly matching TRBD1 (6 bases). The CDR3 length is 15 residues. Germline V CDR1 and CDR2: SGHRS, YFSETQ. V lost 1 base and J lost 2, with 10 bases in between. CDR3: CASSLNREGNQPQHF. Written as DNA, the CDR3 is TGCGCCAGCAGCTTGAACAGGGAGGGCAATCAGCCCCAGCATTTT.

This clone was seen a single time. The J gene is TRBJ2-1, the V gene TRBV7-2, with 8 nucleotides matching TRBD2. The CDR3 runs to 15 residues. From germline, CDR1 is SGHTA and CDR2 FQGNSA. J lost 12 bases, V lost 3 bases, and 13 bases had no gene match. In DNA, the CDR3 is TGTGCCAGCAGCTTCAAGGCGGGGGGCTCGTTCGGGCAGTTCTTC. The encoded protein is CASSFKAGGSFGQFF.

The rearrangement links TRBV27 to TRBJ2-7, with 10 positions matching TRBD1. The junction had 5 bases not matched to a gene; V was cut back by 6 bases and J by 3 bases. The CDR3 loop spans 14 amino acids. The germline CDR1 and CDR2 sequences are MNHEY and SMNVEV (reference sequence). DNA of the CDR3: TGTGCCAGCAGCTTCGGGACAGGGGACTACGAGCAGTACTTC. It encodes CASSFGTGDYEQYF.

This clone was recorded a few times. The CDR3: CASSMEGGLNTEAFF. In DNA form, the CDR3 reads TGTGCCAGTAGTATGGAGGGGGGGTTAAACACTGAAGCTTTCTTT. The V gene is TRBV19, the J gene TRBJ1-1, with D perhaps matching TRBD1 (6 bases). The V end lost 3 bases, the J end lost 2 bases, and 13 bases lay between the germline ends. Germline assignment: CDR1 LNHDA and CDR2 SQIVND (reference sequence). The CDR3 sequence is 15 residues long.

V and J are TRBV19 and TRBJ2-7; maybe TRBD2 (6 bases). The V and J ends lost 6 bases and 1 base respectively, with 16 bases between them. The CDR3 extends over 15 amino acids. The V gene's germline CDR1 is LNHDA and CDR2 SQIVND (reference sequence). Here the CDR3 reads CASRWGEGSSYEQYF. In nucleotides, the CDR3 is TGTGCCAGTAGATGGGGGGAAGGCAGTTCCTACGAGCAGTACTTC.

The chain recombines TRBV28 with TRBJ1-2; D is undetermined. The CDR3 is 11 residues long. Germline CDR1 reads MDHEN; CDR2 reads SYDVKM. V lost 5 bases to trimming and J lost 5 bases, with 6 bases between them. In DNA, the CDR3 is TGTGCCAGCAGTCTAGAATATGGCTACACCTTC. This encodes CASSLEYGYTF.

The rearrangement uses TRBV7-9 and TRBJ1-1; D is ambiguous. Germline values: CDR1 SEHNR, CDR2 FQNEAQ (reference sequence). The CDR3 is 15 amino acids. Trimming took off 4 bases at V and 2 bases at J, with 14 bases between the two ends. The CDR3 region is CASSSSTYRNTEAFF. The CDR3 coding sequence is TGTGCCAGCAGCTCCTCGACTTATCGAAACACTGAAGCTTTCTTT.

V usage is TRBV18 and J usage is TRBJ2-1; 10 nucleotides line up with TRBD2. After removal of 4 bases from V and 4 bases from J, the junction contained 4 bases not matched to a gene. CDR3 length: 15 amino acids. Germline CDR1 and CDR2: KGHSH and LQKENI. The CDR3 DNA is TGTGCCAGCTCACGGACTAGCGGAGATTACAATGAGCAGTTCTTC. Encoded protein: CASSRTSGDYNEQFF.

This chain connects TRBV19 to TRBJ2-7; 10 nucleotides agree with TRBD1. This CDR3 has 17 residues. Trimming took 5 bases from V and 5 from J; bases not matched to a gene: 15. Germline CDR1 and CDR2: LNHDA and SQIVND (reference sequence). The CDR3 here is CASSAHPGTGVSNEQYF. The CDR3 coding sequence is TGTGCCAGTAGTGCCCACCCCGGGACAGGGGTTTCGAACGAGCAGTACTTC.

This chain uses TRBV11-3 with TRBJ2-1; possible D gene TRBD1, 5 bases. Germline assignment: CDR1 SGHNT and CDR2 YENEEA. V lost 4 bases and J lost 5, with 12 bases in between. The CDR3 spans 14 residues. The chain's CDR3 is CASSSDIADNEQFF. Here the CDR3 DNA reads TGTGCCAGCAGCTCGGACATCGCCGACAATGAGCAGTTCTTC.

This rearrangement joins TRBV9 to TRBJ1-3; a weak D match, TRBD1 (5 bases). This CDR3 spans 16 amino acids. From germline, CDR1 is SGDLS and CDR2 YYNGEE. V lost 4 bases to trimming and J lost 4 bases, with 18 bases between them. CDR3 sequence: CASSSPAGGGGNTIYF. CDR3 coding DNA: TGTGCCAGCAGCTCACCTGCGGGGGGAGGAGGAAACACCATATATTTT.

The table lists this clone with a count of one. This chain uses TRBV11-3 with TRBJ2-5; TRBD2 matches at 7 bases. The germline V gene encodes CDR1 SGHNT and CDR2 YENEEA. Trimming took 5 bases from V and 5 from J; bases not matched to a gene: 5. The CDR3 extends over 13 amino acids. CDR3 nucleotides: TGTGCCAGCAGCCCCCCCGGGGGGGAGACCCAGTACTTC. As protein: CASSPPGGETQYF.

In this sample, this clone turned up many times. This rearrangement joins TRBV15 to TRBJ2-7; the D gene is possibly TRBD1 (6 bases). Germline V CDR1 and CDR2: LNHNV, YYDKDF (reference sequence). This CDR3 contains 14 residues. V was clipped by 5 bases and J by 1 base, with 12 bases between them. CDR3 residues: CATSEGDISYEQYF. The CDR3 DNA reads TGTGCCACCAGCGAGGGGGACATTTCCTACGAGCAGTACTTC.

The chain is built from TRBV6-2 or TRBV6-3 and TRBJ1-1; weak D call: TRBD1 (5 bases). Germline V gene lookup returns CDR1 MNHEY and CDR2 SVGEGT. V lost 4 bases and J 3 bases, leaving 9 bases between the germline ends. This CDR3 contains 13 residues. The CDR3 spells CASSSTGHTEAFF. CDR3 coding DNA: TGTGCCAGCAGTTCAACAGGCCACACTGAAGCTTTCTTT.

The rearrangement uses TRBV6-5 and TRBJ1-6; D is ambiguous. Germline loops: CDR1 MNHEY, CDR2 SVGAGI. Trimming shortened V by 0 bases and J by 8 bases, and 11 bases separated the two germline ends. This CDR3 contains 15 residues. CDR3 region: CASSYSGFGDSPLHF. DNA of the CDR3: TGTGCCAGCAGTTACTCGGGTTTTGGGGATTCACCCCTCCACTTT.

Only one count was recorded for this clone. The CDR3 sequence: CTSSERQECSYEQYF. CDR3 nucleotide sequence: TGCACCAGCAGTGAACGACAGGAGTGTTCCTACGAGCAGTACTTC. The chain employs TRBV1 and TRBJ2-7; TRBD1 is the table's D call and was not checked against the DNA. TRBV1 is classified as a pseudogene. This CDR3 has 15 residues.

This rearrangement joins TRBV30 to TRBJ1-5, with 8 bases identical to TRBD1. V shed 5 bases and J 7 bases; nucleotides not matched to a gene: 10. The CDR3 has 14 residues. CDR1 and CDR2 (germline): GTSNPN, SVGIG (reference sequence). CDR3: CAWGLQGVKQPQHF. The CDR3 DNA sequence: TGTGCCTGGGGGCTACAGGGGGTGAAGCAGCCCCAGCATTTT.

The sample holds a few counts of this clone. The chain is built from TRBV12-3 or TRBV12-4 and TRBJ1-5; D unresolved. Trimming stripped 5 bases from V and 7 bases from J, with 9 bases between. The CDR3 length is 12 residues. DNA for the CDR3: TGTGCCAGCAGTCCCACGACCCAGCCCCAGCATTTT. This gives the protein CASSPTTQPQHF.

This chain uses TRBV9 with TRBJ1-3, with 7 bases lining up with TRBD1. The CDR3 is made up of 18 amino acids. J gave up 0 bases and V 5 bases, and 14 bases lay outside the gene matches. Germline values: CDR1 SGDLS, CDR2 YYNGEE. CDR3 protein: CASSDAQGRYLSGNTIYF. In DNA form, the CDR3 reads TGTGCCAGCAGTGATGCACAGGGGCGCTACCTCTCTGGAAACACCATATATTTT.

The chain has TRBV21-1 and TRBJ2-1. TRBV21-1 corresponds to a pseudogene. This CDR3 is 16 amino acids long. CDR3 loop: CASSKVPVVTLNEQFF. CDR3 nucleotides: TGTGCCAGCAGCAAAGTACCAGTAGTTACGCTCAATGAGCAGTTCTTC.

The chain recombines TRBV9 with TRBJ2-1, with 8 bases that match TRBD2. This CDR3 has 15 residues. Looked up from germline, CDR1 is SGDLS and CDR2 is YYNGEE. V lost 0 bases to trimming and J lost 6 bases; unmatched junction nucleotides: 5. The CDR3 bases are TGTGCCAGCAGCGTAGGTAGCGGGGCCCCCAATGAGCAGTTCTTC. The encoded protein is CASSVGSGAPNEQFF. The variable domain in full, completed from reference TRBV9 and TRBJ2-1, reads DSGVTQTPKHLITATGQRVTLRCSPRSGDLSVYWYQQSLDQGLQFLIQYYNGEERAKGNILERFSAQQFPDLHSELNLSSLELGDSALYFCASSVGSGAPNEQFFGPGTRLTVL.

This sequence joins TRBV13 and TRBJ1-2; 9 nucleotides agree with TRBD1. The CDR3 runs to 15 residues. Per the germline V gene, CDR1 is PRHDT and CDR2 is FYEKMQ (reference sequence). The junction had 12 bases not matched to a gene; V was cut back by 5 bases and J by 8 bases. CDR3 loop: CASSTPPGQGEGYTF. CDR3 DNA: TGTGCCAGCAGCACACCCCCGGGACAGGGTGAAGGCTACACCTTC.

V usage is TRBV6-5 and J usage is TRBJ1-2; D is unclear. CDR3 size: 15 residues. In germline, CDR1 is MNHEY, CDR2 SVGAGI. With 2 bases removed from V and 4 bases from J, the gap between germline ends came to 14 bases. The CDR3 loop is CASSYEGFLGYGYTF. CDR3 bases: TGTGCCAGCAGTTACGAGGGTTTCCTAGGCTATGGCTACACCTTC.

This clone was detected once. The rearrangement links TRBV12-3 or TRBV12-4 to TRBJ1-5; no clear D. CDR3 length: 13 amino acids. V gave up 3 bases and J gave up 4 bases, with 7 bases separating them. CDR3 sequence reads: CASSFPGNQPQHF. Here the CDR3 DNA reads TGTGCCAGCAGTTTTCCGGGGAATCAGCCCCAGCATTTT.

The chain couples TRBV3-1 (or the pseudogene TRBV3-2) to TRBJ2-7; D is possibly TRBD1 (5 bases). The CDR3 totals 16 residues. Germline loops: CDR1 LGHDT, CDR2 YNNKEL (reference sequence). Between the trimmed V and J ends, which lost 4 bases and 2 bases, there was a span of 18 bases. The CDR3 region is CASSPPGQGAPYEQYF. CDR3 bases: TGTGCCAGCAGCCCCCCAGGCCAGGGCGCGCCCTACGAGCAGTACTTC.

This chain joins TRBV5-6 and TRBJ1-2; 9 bases line up with TRBD1. The germline gives CDR1 SGHDT, CDR2 YYEEEE. With V trimmed by 1 base and J by 5 bases, 6 bases remained unmatched. CDR3 length: 15 amino acids. Written as DNA, the CDR3 is TGTGCCAGCAGCTTGTTAGGACAGGGGAGGTATGGCTACACCTTC. Amino acids: CASSLLGQGRYGYTF.